Here is one TCR beta chain with its context. The data are from a study of cytomegalovirus exposure and HLA in healthy donors. Germline V gene sequence: CDR1 SGHAT, CDR2 FQNNGV. V gave up 5 bases and J gave up 8 bases, with 16 bases separating them. The CDR3 covers 14 residues. Researchers ran the PCR with 60 Vbeta and 13 Jbeta primers. Using immunoSEQ multiplex PCR, the repertoire was profiled, and TCRdb retains in-frame clones only, with some absent. The sample records about 140,000 clones, around 85% being singletons. Material for sequencing was PBMCs. The chain has TRBV11-2 and TRBJ1-3; D perhaps matches TRBD1 (5 bases). This receptor was obtained from a female donor in good health and CMV-seronegative. CDR3 nucleotide sequence: TGTGCCAGCAGCCGCCAGGGTGGAACCGACACCATATATTTT. Residues: CASSRQGGTDTIYF.